These 28 T cell receptor beta chains originate from one sample sequenced in a study of T cell responses to AZD1222 COVID-19 vaccine. Sequenced by immunoSEQ multiplex PCR; TCRdb stores in-frame clones only, minus some. The sample has roughly 150,000 clones; 80% to 95% are singletons. The input for sequencing was peripheral blood, taken 28 days after the second AZD1222 dose. The receptors were gathered from an adult who received the AZD1222 COVID-19 vaccine.

The chain links TRBV9 to TRBJ2-2, with D perhaps TRBD1 (6 bases). The germline V gene encodes CDR1 SGDLS and CDR2 YYNGEE. The CDR3 extends over 13 amino acids. The germline V and J ends were trimmed by 3 bases and 10 bases, with 13 bases remaining between them. CDR3 sequence: CASSAGQALELFF. DNA for the CDR3: TGTGCCAGCAGCGCGGGACAAGCGTTGGAGCTGTTTTTT.

The gene calls are TRBV14 and TRBJ2-1, with D perhaps matching TRBD2 (5 bases). This CDR3 is 16 amino acids long. Trimming removed 0 bases at V and 6 bases at J, with 15 bases between. Germline CDR1 reads SGHDN; CDR2 reads FVKESK. CDR3 DNA sequence: TGTGCCAGCAGCCAAGATCGGGGATCCTCCCGCAATGAGCAGTTCTTC. Protein: CASSQDRGSSRNEQFF.

This CDR3 reads CASSQWTSGGRFSYEQYF. The DNA of the CDR3 is TGTGCCAGCAGCCAATGGACTAGCGGGGGCCGTTTCTCCTACGAGCAGTACTTC. The rearrangement joins TRBV7-9 to TRBJ2-7, with 13 positions matching TRBD2. V was pared by 5 bases and J by 0 bases, with 10 bases of the junction left unmatched. Germline loops: CDR1 SEHNR, CDR2 FQNEAQ (reference sequence). This CDR3 has 18 residues.

This clone was found once. The chain links TRBV4-3 to TRBJ1-1; no clear D gene. Trimming left V 0 bases short and J 9 bases short, with 14 bases between. Germline V gives CDR1 LGHNA, CDR2 YSLEER. The CDR3 runs 14 residues. CDR3 region: CASSQDIREGKAFF. As DNA, the CDR3 is TGCGCCAGCAGCCAAGATATCCGGGAAGGTAAAGCTTTCTTT.

J is TRBJ2-4 and V is TRBV10-2; possibly TRBD1 or TRBD2 for D (5 bases each). The germline V gene encodes CDR1 WSHSY and CDR2 SAAADI. This CDR3 is 13 amino acids long. The V gene lost 8 bases and the J gene lost 3 bases, with 11 bases spanning the gap. CDR3 amino acids: CASRERGKNIQYF. CDR3 in DNA: TGCGCCAGCCGCGAGAGGGGCAAAAACATTCAGTACTTC.

J is TRBJ1-3 and V is TRBV4-1, with D perhaps TRBD1 (6 bases). Germline V gene lookup returns CDR1 MGHRA and CDR2 YSYEKL. V was trimmed by 0 bases and J by 2 bases, leaving 11 bases between them. The CDR3 is made up of 16 amino acids. The chain's CDR3 is CASSQELRGTGNTIYF. The CDR3 nucleotides are TGCGCCAGCAGCCAAGAGCTCAGGGGAACTGGAAACACCATATATTTT.

The chain combines TRBV5-6 with TRBJ1-1, with D unclear. The CDR3 extends over 11 amino acids. The V gene lost 4 bases and the J gene lost 7 bases, with 8 bases spanning the gap. Germline assignment: CDR1 SGHDT and CDR2 YYEEEE. The CDR3 coding sequence is TGTGCCAGCAGCAAGGAATATGAAGCTTTCTTT. Translated: CASSKEYEAFF.

The V call is TRBV6-5, the J call TRBJ1-5; 12 nucleotides match TRBD1. This CDR3 is 15 amino acids long. The ends lost 4 bases at V and 7 bases at J; junction bases unmatched: 5. From germline, CDR1 is MNHEY and CDR2 SVGAGI. The CDR3: CASSSGTGGGQPQHF. The DNA of the CDR3 is TGTGCCAGCAGTTCCGGGACAGGGGGCGGACAGCCCCAGCATTTT.

The chain links TRBV13 to TRBJ2-1; D may be TRBD1 (6 bases). Trimming removed 5 bases from V and 4 bases from J, with 9 bases in between. Germline CDR1 is PRHDT and CDR2 is FYEKMQ (reference sequence). This CDR3 is 13 amino acids long. CDR3 region: CASSRDIYNEQFF. CDR3 DNA sequence: TGTGCCAGCAGCCGGGACATATACAATGAGCAGTTCTTC.

This clone was seen once. V gene TRBV7-9 combines with J gene TRBJ2-7; 8 bases fit TRBD1. There are 16 residues in the CDR3. After removal of 3 bases from V and 5 bases from J, the junction contained 12 bases not matched to a gene. The germline gives CDR1 SEHNR, CDR2 FQNEAQ (reference sequence). DNA of the CDR3: TGTGCCAGCAGCTTGCAGCGGACAGGGCGGGTCAACGAGCAGTACTTC. Translated: CASSLQRTGRVNEQYF.

The chain links TRBV5-1 to TRBJ2-5; 7 nucleotides line up with TRBD2. The CDR3 has 15 amino acids. Germline CDR1 SGHRS, CDR2 YFSETQ. Trimming at V came to 1 base and at J to 4 bases, leaving 7 bases not matched to a gene. CDR3: CASSLNGGRGETQYF. The CDR3, as DNA: TGCGCCAGCAGCTTGAACGGGGGGAGAGGAGAGACCCAGTACTTC.

In its sample, this clone was seen once. The chain employs TRBV5-6 and TRBJ2-3; D remains ambiguous. V was cut by 4 bases and J by 6 bases, with 9 bases left in between. The CDR3 is 12 residues long. Germline lookup yields CDR1 SGHDT and CDR2 YYEEEE. This chain's CDR3 is CASSPHSDTQYF. CDR3 in DNA: TGTGCCAGCAGCCCACATTCGGATACGCAGTATTTT.

This CDR3 reads CAINQASNTGELFF. As DNA, the CDR3 is TGTGCCATCAACCAGGCCTCGAACACCGGGGAGCTGTTTTTT. The J gene is TRBJ2-2, the V gene TRBV10-3; D gene unclear. CDR1 ENHRY and CDR2 SYGVKD come from the germline V gene. The CDR3 totals 14 residues. V lost 7 bases to trimming and J lost 0 bases, with 9 bases between them.

Notes on this clone: No DNA is shown, since the ends of the CDR3 on it are uncertain; the CDR3 is the one TCRdb lists. The V and J genes are TRBV28 and TRBJ1-2; TRBD1, the table's D call, was not compared with the DNA. Germline CDR1 reads MDHEN; CDR2 reads SYDVKM. Inclusive of both ends, the CDR3 amounts to 14 amino acids. The CDR3 protein is CASSTSTGNYGYTF.

In DNA, the CDR3 is TGTGCCAGCAGCCAATACCGGCGGCGGGGGTTTGATACGCAGTATTTT. Residues: CASSQYRRRGFDTQYF. The gene calls are TRBV3-1 (or the pseudogene TRBV3-2) and TRBJ2-3; TRBD2 aligns across 7 bases. J gave up 6 bases and V 2 bases, and 11 bases lay outside the gene matches. Germline V gene lookup returns CDR1 LGHDT and CDR2 YNNKEL (reference sequence). This CDR3 has 16 residues.

In nucleotides, the CDR3 is TGTGCCAGCAGCCGGACTAGCCCCTACGAGCAGTACTTC. This translates into CASSRTSPYEQYF. The chain couples TRBV12-3 or TRBV12-4 to TRBJ2-7; TRBD2 agrees at 8 bases. V was clipped by 6 bases and J by 2 bases; unmatched bases: 3. CDR3 length: 13 amino acids.

The count of this clone is one. The chain combines TRBV30 with TRBJ1-5; D ambiguous. The CDR3 consists of 14 residues. The V gene lost 0 bases and the J gene lost 7 bases, with 13 bases spanning the gap. In germline, CDR1 is GTSNPN, CDR2 SVGIG (reference sequence). In DNA form, the CDR3 reads TGTGCCTGGAGTGTACAAGAAGCGGGCCAGCCCCAGCATTTT. It yields the protein CAWSVQEAGQPQHF.

This chain joins TRBV7-2 and TRBJ2-5; the D gene is possibly TRBD2 (5 bases). The CDR3 runs to 14 residues. V gave up 2 bases and J gave up 4 bases, with 11 bases separating them. The germline CDR1 and CDR2 sequences are SGHTA and FQGNSA. Here the CDR3 reads CASSLSGSRETQYF. CDR3 DNA: TGTGCCAGCAGCTTAAGCGGATCTAGAGAGACCCAGTACTTC.

The chain joins TRBV10-3 to TRBJ1-1; D gene unclear. The CDR3 totals 12 residues. CDR1 and CDR2 (germline): ENHRY, SYGVKD. Trimming shortened V by 2 bases and J by 8 bases, and 9 bases separated the two germline ends. The CDR3 spells CAISEPGKEAFF. CDR3 in DNA: TGTGCCATCAGTGAGCCCGGGAAAGAAGCTTTCTTT.

This sequence joins TRBV30 and TRBJ1-2, with D possibly being TRBD1 (5 bases). The length of the CDR3 is 16 residues. The germline V gene encodes CDR1 GTSNPN and CDR2 SVGIG (reference sequence). Trimming cost V 0 bases and J 5 bases, with 19 bases left between them. CDR3 nucleotides: TGTGCCTGGAGTGTGGGGTCTTCGGCGGGGGGTTATGGCTACACCTTC. It is translated as CAWSVGSSAGGYGYTF.

This chain joins TRBV27 and TRBJ2-3, with 11 nucleotides matching TRBD1. The J segment lost 3 bases and the V segment lost 6 bases, leaving 11 bases of the junction unmatched. Germline CDR1 and CDR2: MNHEY and SMNVEV (reference sequence). The CDR3 extends over 17 amino acids. The CDR3 loop is CASSHPRRDRGTDTQYF. DNA of the CDR3: TGTGCCAGCAGCCACCCCCGCCGGGACAGGGGGACAGATACGCAGTATTTT.

J is TRBJ1-2 and V is TRBV5-1; D is ambiguous. Trimming shortened V by 0 bases and J by 8 bases, and 5 bases separated the two germline ends. Germline lookup yields CDR1 SGHRS and CDR2 YFSETQ. The CDR3 is made up of 11 amino acids. The CDR3 bases are TGCGCCAGCAGCTTGGACGAGGGCTACACCTTC. It yields the protein CASSLDEGYTF.

The chain is built from TRBV7-9 and TRBJ2-1; 7 bases match TRBD2. In germline, CDR1 is SEHNR, CDR2 FQNEAQ (reference sequence). This CDR3 has 17 residues. Trimming at V came to 1 base and at J to 8 bases, leaving 14 bases not matched to a gene. CDR3 sequence: CASSLDYLGGSIYEQFF. The CDR3, as DNA: TGTGCCAGCAGCTTAGATTATTTGGGCGGGAGCATCTATGAGCAGTTCTTC.

The chain is built from TRBV11-2 and TRBJ2-1, with TRBD2 matching over 7 bases. J lost 0 bases, V lost 4 bases, and 6 bases had no gene match. The CDR3 sequence is 16 residues long. Germline assignment: CDR1 SGHAT and CDR2 FQNNGV. CDR3 loop: CASSSRSGISYNEQFF. DNA of the CDR3: TGTGCCAGCAGCTCTCGGAGCGGGATCTCCTACAATGAGCAGTTCTTC.

This clone occurred once. In nucleotides, the CDR3 is TGCAACCCCGCAGATAAGGTGTCCCAGCATTTT. Encoded protein: CNPADKVSQHF. This chain uses TRBV29-1 with TRBJ1-5; D is unclear. Germline V CDR1 and CDR2: SQVTM, ANQGSEA. This CDR3 has 11 residues.

The V gene is TRBV19, the J gene TRBJ2-4, with a possible D match to TRBD1 (5 bases). Germline V CDR1 and CDR2: LNHDA, SQIVND (reference sequence). The CDR3 runs to 15 residues. V lost 0 bases and J lost 1, with 7 bases in between. In nucleotides, the CDR3 is TGTGCCAGTAGTATAGAAGGGGTTGCCAAAAACATTCAGTACTTC. Translated: CASSIEGVAKNIQYF.

As regards this clone: Its ends do not fully match the called genes, so a read error is possible. The chain recombines TRBV4-2 with TRBJ1-2, with unresolved D. Germline loops: CDR1 LGHNA, CDR2 YNFKEQ. This CDR3 has 12 residues. The CDR3 reads CASSQDRVVAAF. CDR3 nucleotide sequence: TGTGCCAGCAGCCAAGATCGTGTTGTGGCGGCCTTT.

This rearrangement joins TRBV7-3 to TRBJ2-5; D might be TRBD1 (6 bases). The CDR3 runs to 13 residues. The V gene lost 5 bases and the J gene lost 5 bases, with 12 bases spanning the gap. Germline CDR1 SGHTA, CDR2 FQGTGA. The CDR3 sequence is CASSMTGRETQYF. CDR3 coding DNA: TGTGCCAGCAGCATGACAGGCCGGGAGACCCAGTACTTC.